The 27 T cell receptor beta chains presented below share a single source sample, sequenced in a study of cytomegalovirus exposure and HLA in healthy donors. Vbeta (60) and Jbeta (13) primers were used in the PCR. Produced via immunoSEQ multiplex PCR; TCRdb's table is partial and in-frame only. The top ten clones hold 7.4% of a sample with approximately 160,000 clones, roughly three quarters of them seen once. Sequencing used PBMCs. The receptor source for this set is a male donor in good health and CMV-seropositive.

This chain links TRBV4-2 with TRBJ2-7; possible D gene TRBD1, 6 bases. The CDR3 runs 15 residues. Trimming shortened V by 0 bases and J by 3 bases, and 12 bases separated the two germline ends. CDR1 is LGHNA, CDR2 YNFKEQ, per germline. CDR3 bases: TGTGCCAGCAGCCAAGACCAGGGGACCCACTACGAGCAGTACTTC. It specifies CASSQDQGTHYEQYF.

V and J are TRBV7-3 and TRBJ1-1; 9 bases fit TRBD1. The germline V gene encodes CDR1 SGHTA and CDR2 FQGTGA. CDR3 length: 14 residues. V lost 2 bases, J lost 5 bases, and 3 bases stayed unmatched. CDR3 sequence reads: CASSLGGQGTEAFF. The CDR3 DNA reads TGTGCCAGCAGCTTAGGGGGACAGGGAACTGAAGCTTTCTTT.

The chain links TRBV4-1 to TRBJ2-1; 9 nucleotides align to TRBD2. CDR3 length: 16 residues. After removal of 2 bases from V and 6 bases from J, the junction contained 8 bases not matched to a gene. Germline loops: CDR1 MGHRA, CDR2 YSYEKL. The CDR3 sequence is CASSQQASGVSNEQFF. The DNA for the CDR3 is TGCGCCAGCAGCCAACAAGCTAGCGGGGTAAGCAATGAGCAGTTCTTC.

This chain connects TRBV13 to TRBJ1-3; TRBD1 agrees at 7 bases. Looked up from germline, CDR1 is PRHDT and CDR2 is FYEKMQ (reference sequence). The CDR3 spans 17 residues. J lost 0 bases, V lost 2 bases, and 7 bases had no gene match. The CDR3 nucleotides are TGTGCCAGCAGCTTAAGTGGGGACAGCTTCTCTGGAAACACCATATATTTT. This translates into CASSLSGDSFSGNTIYF.

CDR3 nucleotides: TGTGCCAGCAGTGATGGTCCGGAGGTGAACACTGAAGCTTTCTTT. It translates to CASSDGPEVNTEAFF. This chain links TRBV6-1 with TRBJ1-1; no definite D call. The germline V gene encodes CDR1 MNHNS and CDR2 SASEGT. The CDR3 runs 15 residues. Trimming took 3 bases from V and 0 from J, leaving 11 bases between them.

The rearrangement uses TRBV19 and TRBJ2-7; D perhaps matches TRBD1 (6 bases). Trimming stripped 10 bases from V and 3 bases from J, with 13 bases between. The CDR3 runs to 12 residues. Germline V CDR1 and CDR2: LNHDA, SQIVND (reference sequence). The CDR3 region is CAKPGHHYEQYF. CDR3 nucleotide sequence: TGTGCCAAACCGGGACACCACTACGAGCAGTACTTC.

This chain uses TRBV6-6 with TRBJ2-2; 7 nucleotides align to TRBD1. The CDR3 sequence is 13 residues long. CDR1 is MNHNY, CDR2 SVGAGI, per germline (reference sequence). With 2 bases clipped from V and 6 bases from J, the junction kept 0 bases outside the gene matches. The CDR3 here is CASSYGTAGELFF. CDR3 nucleotides: TGTGCCAGCAGTTACGGGACAGCCGGGGAGCTGTTTTTT.

The chain joins TRBV7-6 to TRBJ1-5, with TRBD1 identical over 7 bases. CDR1 and CDR2 (germline): SGHVS, FNYEAQ. The CDR3 length is 16 residues. V gave up 5 bases and J gave up 9 bases; unmatched junction bases: 16. CDR3 bases: TGTGCCAGCAGCCCTCATCCCGGGACCTCAGGGGGGCCCCAGCATTTT. Translation: CASSPHPGTSGGPQHF.

The chain recombines TRBV5-1 with TRBJ2-3; 8 positions agree with TRBD2. The CDR3 spans 18 residues. Germline lookup yields CDR1 SGHRS and CDR2 YFSETQ. V shed 4 bases, J shed 1 base, and the junction held 14 bases outside the gene matches. CDR3 sequence: CASSRLFTGGSRTDTQYF. The DNA for the CDR3 is TGCGCCAGCAGCAGATTATTTACGGGGGGGTCCCGCACAGATACGCAGTATTTT.

The gene calls are TRBV4-3 and TRBJ2-1; 9 nucleotides agree with TRBD2. V was clipped by 4 bases and J by 4 bases; unmatched bases: 8. This CDR3 has 16 amino acids. The V gene's germline CDR1 is LGHNA and CDR2 YSLEER. This CDR3 is CASSRGGLAGYNEQFF. For the CDR3, the DNA is TGCGCCAGCAGCCGAGGGGGACTAGCTGGGTACAATGAGCAGTTCTTC.

The rearrangement uses TRBV5-1 and TRBJ2-1; 10 nucleotides align to TRBD2. Germline CDR1 reads SGHRS; CDR2 reads YFSETQ. J was trimmed by 6 bases and V by 4 bases; bases with no gene match: 7. CDR3 length: 15 residues. In DNA, the CDR3 is TGCGCCAGCAGCCTTAGCGGGGGGATTTCCAATGAGCAGTTCTTC. As protein: CASSLSGGISNEQFF.

The CDR3 DNA sequence: TGTGCCAGCTCACCACCGGGCAGGGAAGGCTACGAGCAGTACTTC. It yields the protein CASSPPGREGYEQYF. This chain uses TRBV18 with TRBJ2-7; possible D gene TRBD1, 5 bases. The germline V gene encodes CDR1 KGHSH and CDR2 LQKENI. The CDR3 has 15 residues. V lost 0 bases, J lost 3 bases, and 12 bases lay in between. Drawing the rest from reference TRBV18 and TRBJ2-7, the complete variable domain is NAGVMQNPRHLVRRRGQEARLRCSPMKGHSHVYWYRQLPEEGLKFMVYLQKENIIDESGMPKERFSAEFPKEGPSILRIQQVVRGDSAAYFCASSPPGREGYEQYFGPGTRLTVT.

This rearrangement joins TRBV7-3 to TRBJ2-2, with TRBD1 matching 7 bases. The CDR3 totals 14 residues. The germline V gene encodes CDR1 SGHTA and CDR2 FQGTGA. V lost 4 bases, J lost 7 bases, and 6 bases stayed unmatched. In DNA form, the CDR3 reads TGTGCCAGCAGCTCCGACAGGGTTGGCGGGGAGCTGTTTTTT. This codes for CASSSDRVGGELFF.

The V and J genes are TRBV13 and TRBJ2-1; 13 positions match TRBD2. Germline V lookup: CDR1 PRHDT, CDR2 FYEKMQ (reference sequence). With 2 bases clipped from V and 5 bases from J, the junction kept 0 bases outside the gene matches. The CDR3 is 15 residues long. The CDR3 sequence is CASSLTSGGDNEQFF. The CDR3 nucleotides read TGTGCCAGCAGCTTAACTAGCGGGGGGGACAATGAGCAGTTCTTC.

V and J are TRBV30 and TRBJ1-6, with a possible D match to TRBD1 (5 bases). Germline V gene lookup returns CDR1 GTSNPN and CDR2 SVGIG (reference sequence). V was pared by 2 bases and J by 9 bases, with 11 bases between. The CDR3 loop spans 13 amino acids. The CDR3 nucleotides read TGTGCCTGGAGTAGGGGCCGACGTTCACCCCTCCACTTT. As protein: CAWSRGRRSPLHF.

V and J are TRBV29-1 and TRBJ1-1; 11 bases are a match to TRBD1. The trim removed 5 bases at V and 11 bases at J, leaving 10 bases unmatched. CDR3 length equals 13 residues. Germline assignment: CDR1 SQVTM and CDR2 ANQGSEA. The chain's CDR3 is CSVRRDRGEVAFF. As DNA, the CDR3 is TGCAGCGTTCGCCGGGACAGGGGGGAAGTGGCTTTCTTT.

The rearrangement joins TRBV30 to TRBJ2-3; D might be TRBD1 (6 bases). CDR1 is GTSNPN and CDR2 is SVGIG in the germline V gene (reference sequence). The CDR3 is 15 amino acids. With 1 base removed from V and 2 bases from J, the gap between germline ends came to 13 bases. This CDR3 reads CAWSADRLNTDTQYF. In nucleotides, the CDR3 is TGTGCCTGGAGTGCTGACAGGCTTAACACAGATACGCAGTATTTT.

This clone was seen only a few times. One end of the junction fails to match germline, which may point to a read error. The chain carries TRBV7-7 and TRBJ1-5, with a tentative D call TRBD1 (6 bases). Germline V gives CDR1 SSHAT, CDR2 FNYEAQ (reference sequence). This CDR3 has 13 amino acids. CDR3 in amino acids: CASSLARGQPQHF. The CDR3 DNA reads as TGTGCTAGCAGCTTAGCGAGGGGGCAGCCCCAGCATTTT.

The rearrangement uses TRBV15 and TRBJ1-6; 8 bases line up with TRBD1. V was clipped by 1 base and J by 12 bases; unmatched bases: 5. Germline-derived CDR1 and CDR2 are LNHNV and YYDKDF (reference sequence). CDR3 length: 14 residues. The CDR3 reads CATSRAGTGRPLHF. The CDR3, as DNA: TGTGCCACCAGCAGAGCCGGGACAGGAAGACCCCTCCACTTT. The full variable domain, rest sourced from reference TRBV15 and TRBJ1-6, is DAMVIQNPRYQVTQFGKPVTLSCSQTLNHNVMYWYQQKSSQAPKLLFHYYDKDFNNEADTPDNFQSRRPNTSFCFLDIRSPGLGDTAMYLCATSRAGTGRPLHFGNGTRLTVT.

The chain combines TRBV18 with TRBJ2-7; possibly TRBD2 for D (5 bases). V lost 2 bases and J 7 bases, leaving 6 bases between the germline ends. Per germline, CDR1 KGHSH and CDR2 LQKENI. The CDR3 totals 11 residues. CDR3 in DNA: TGTGCCAGCTCACCAGGGGAGGAGCAGTACTTC. Protein product: CASSPGEEQYF.

The chain carries TRBV2 and TRBJ2-4; no clear D gene. Per the germline V gene, CDR1 is SNHLY and CDR2 is FYNNEI. The V gene lost 7 bases and the J gene lost 0 bases, with 13 bases spanning the gap. The CDR3 is 15 residues long. DNA for the CDR3: TGTGCCAGCACGCTATCCGGAGTAGCCAAAAACATTCAGTACTTC. It is translated as CASTLSGVAKNIQYF.

This chain uses TRBV5-1 with TRBJ2-3; TRBD1 might be the D (6 bases). Germline loops: CDR1 SGHRS, CDR2 YFSETQ. V was trimmed by 0 bases and J by 0 bases, leaving 8 bases between them. This CDR3 comprises 15 residues. CDR3 in amino acids: CASSLGGPSTDTQYF. The CDR3 DNA reads TGCGCCAGCAGCTTGGGGGGGCCTAGCACAGATACGCAGTATTTT.

In this sample, this clone turned up a few times. The V call is TRBV5-4, the J call TRBJ2-3, with 7 bases fitting TRBD1. The CDR3 is 14 residues long. V shed 3 bases, J shed 0 bases, and the junction held 1 base outside the gene matches. Germline values: CDR1 SGHNT, CDR2 YYREEE (reference sequence). CDR3 DNA: TGTGCCAGCAGCTGGGGACAGAGCACAGATACGCAGTATTTT. Translated, it gives CASSWGQSTDTQYF.

V gene TRBV9 combines with J gene TRBJ2-5, with 8 bases identical to TRBD2. This CDR3 has 13 residues. V dropped 4 bases and J dropped 5; count of bases not matched to a gene: 4. CDR1 is SGDLS and CDR2 is YYNGEE in the germline V gene. The CDR3 bases are TGTGCCAGCAGCCGGGGGGGGGAGGAGACCCAGTACTTC. It specifies CASSRGGEETQYF.

The chain combines TRBV30 with TRBJ2-7; 10 nucleotides line up with TRBD1. Trimming removed 8 bases from V and 3 bases from J; junction bases left unmatched: 7. CDR1 is GTSNPN, CDR2 SVGIG, per germline (reference sequence). This CDR3 contains 13 residues. CDR3 DNA: TGTGCCAGTATCGACAGGGGGCTCTACGAGCAGTACTTC. Translating gives CASIDRGLYEQYF.

The chain uses TRBV2 and TRBJ2-3; the D gene is possibly TRBD2 (5 bases). Trimming pared 2 bases from V and 5 bases from J, leaving 17 bases between. The CDR3 covers 16 residues. The germline V gene has CDR1 SNHLY and CDR2 FYNNEI. The CDR3 here is CASSELDRGSEDTQYF. The CDR3 nucleotides are TGTGCCAGCAGTGAATTGGACCGCGGGTCTGAAGATACGCAGTATTTT.

The chain is built from TRBV4-3 and TRBJ1-2; a possible D gene is TRBD1 (6 bases). The ends were cut back, 1 base at V and 1 base at J, with 13 bases in the middle. CDR3 length: 16 residues. Germline CDR1 LGHNA, CDR2 YSLEER. The CDR3 sequence: CASSQGARGNNYGYTF. The DNA of the CDR3 is TGCGCCAGCAGCCAAGGGGCCAGGGGCAATAACTATGGCTACACCTTC.